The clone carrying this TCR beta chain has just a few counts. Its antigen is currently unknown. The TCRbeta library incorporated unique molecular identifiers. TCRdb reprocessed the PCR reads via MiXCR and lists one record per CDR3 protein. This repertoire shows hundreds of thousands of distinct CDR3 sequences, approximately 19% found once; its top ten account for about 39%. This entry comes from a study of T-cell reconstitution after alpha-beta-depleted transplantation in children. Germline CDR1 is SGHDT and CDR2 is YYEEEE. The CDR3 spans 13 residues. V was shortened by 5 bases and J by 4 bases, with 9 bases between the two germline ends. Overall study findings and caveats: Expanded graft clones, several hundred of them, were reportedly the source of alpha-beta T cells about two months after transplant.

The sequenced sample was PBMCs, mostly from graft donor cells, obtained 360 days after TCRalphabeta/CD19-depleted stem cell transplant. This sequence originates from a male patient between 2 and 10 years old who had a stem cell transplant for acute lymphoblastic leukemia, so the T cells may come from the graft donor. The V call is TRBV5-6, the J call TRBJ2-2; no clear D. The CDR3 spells CASRASGTGELFF. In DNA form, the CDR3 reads TGTGCCAGCAGGGCCTCGGGCACCGGGGAGCTGTTTTTT.